These T cell receptor beta chains were read from a single sample in a study of cytomegalovirus exposure and HLA in healthy donors. Libraries were prepared by immunoSEQ multiplex PCR; TCRdb keeps only in-frame clonotypes and omits some of them. This repertoire shows more than 140,000 clones, around 80% found once; its top ten account for roughly 3.2%. Sequencing used PBMCs. These receptors all stem from a young man in good health and CMV-seropositive. Each CDR3 is given with its conserved first and last residue. D genes are given only for firm matches. Clone size is not always given. Where it is, it says once, few, many or a class for expanded clones.

size: .
J: TRBJ1-1
D: .
V: TRBV7-8
CDR3: CASSLRGHMNTEAFF
DNA: TGTGCCAGCAGCTTAAGGGGACACATGAACACTGAAGCTTTCTTT

size: .
J: TRBJ2-7
D: TRBD2
V: TRBV6-1
CDR3: CASSPGLATLEQYF
DNA: TGTGCCAGCAGTCCAGGACTAGCGACCCTCGAGCAGTACTTC

size: .
J: TRBJ2-7
D: .
V: TRBV1
CDR3: CTSSFNPTSGTYEQYF
DNA: TGCACCAGCAGCTTCAATCCGACTAGCGGGACCTACGAGCAGTACTTC

size: .
J: TRBJ1-2
D: TRBD1
V: TRBV19
CDR3: CASSPRTGRTYGYTF
DNA: TGTGCCAGTAGTCCTAGGACAGGGCGGACCTATGGCTACACCTTC

size: few
J: TRBJ2-7
D: .
V: TRBV5-1
CDR3: CASSLGGGSSYEQYF
DNA: TGCGCCAGCAGTTTGGGCGGAGGGAGCTCCTACGAGCAGTACTTC

size: few
J: TRBJ2-3
D: TRBD2
V: TRBV6-1
CDR3: CASSRLAGGTDTQYF
DNA: TGTGCCAGCAGCCGATTAGCGGGAGGCACAGATACGCAGTATTTT

size: .
J: TRBJ1-1
D: TRBD1
V: TRBV19
CDR3: CASSFDRGQGEAFF
DNA: TGTGCCAGTAGCTTCGACAGGGGGCAGGGTGAAGCTTTCTTT

size: .
J: TRBJ1-6
D: .
V: TRBV6-6
CDR3: CASTLRGEQGSSPLHF
DNA: TGTGCCAGCACCTTAAGAGGCGAACAGGGATCTTCACCCCTCCACTTT

size: .
J: TRBJ1-6
D: .
V: TRBV5-1
CDR3: CASRVGGASTNSPLHF
DNA: TGCGCCAGCAGGGTTGGGGGGGCGAGTACGAATTCACCCCTCCACTTT

size: once
J: TRBJ2-7
D: TRBD2
V: TRBV5-4
CDR3: CASSLRTSGSYEQYF
DNA: TGTGCCAGCAGCTTGAGGACTAGCGGATCCTACGAGCAGTACTTC

size: .
J: TRBJ1-1
D: .
V: TRBV27
CDR3: CASSQGSGTEAFF
DNA: TGTGCCAGCTCTCAGGGGTCGGGCACTGAAGCTTTCTTT

size: .
J: TRBJ1-1
D: TRBD1
V: TRBV28
CDR3: CASSDRGTEAFF
DNA: TGTGCCAGCAGTGACAGGGGGACTGAAGCTTTCTTT

size: .
J: TRBJ2-3
D: TRBD2
V: TRBV10-2
CDR3: CASGWGLAGGPGDTQYF
DNA: TGCGCCAGCGGATGGGGACTAGCGGGAGGGCCAGGAGATACGCAGTATTTT

size: .
J: TRBJ1-2
D: .
V: TRBV5-1
CDR3: CASSRTPVYGYTF
DNA: TGCGCCAGCAGTCGGACACCCGTCTATGGCTACACCTTC

size: .
J: TRBJ1-5
D: .
V: TRBV6-1
CDR3: CASSSDNSYQPQHF
DNA: TGTGCCAGCAGTTCGGACAATAGCTATCAGCCCCAGCATTTT

size: once
J: TRBJ2-5
D: TRBD1
V: TRBV5-1
CDR3: CASSLSGTAQETQYF
DNA: TGCGCCAGCAGCTTATCCGGGACAGCACAAGAGACCCAGTACTTC

size: .
J: TRBJ2-7
D: .
V: TRBV4-1
CDR3: CASSQVGQALAYEQYF
DNA: TGCGCCAGCAGCCAAGTCGGGCAGGCACTAGCCTACGAGCAGTACTTC

size: .
J: TRBJ2-1
D: .
V: TRBV5-5
CDR3: CASRSTGGEYNEQFF
DNA: TGTGCCAGCAGATCCACAGGGGGGGAGTACAATGAGCAGTTCTTC

size: .
J: TRBJ1-1
D: .
V: TRBV11-2
CDR3: CASSAPRARAAFF
DNA: TGTGCCAGCAGCGCCCCCCGGGCCAGGGCGGCTTTCTTT

size: .
J: TRBJ2-7
D: TRBD2
V: TRBV7-9
CDR3: CASSPSGSYEQYF
DNA: TGTGCCAGCAGTCCTAGCGGGAGCTACGAGCAGTACTTC

size: .
J: TRBJ1-5
D: .
V: TRBV6-5
CDR3: CASSFQGFGNQPQHF
DNA: TGTGCCAGCAGTTTCCAGGGGTTTGGCAATCAGCCCCAGCATTTT

size: .
J: TRBJ2-2
D: .
V: TRBV28
CDR3: CASSFANSGELFF
DNA: TGTGCCAGCAGTTTTGCGAATTCCGGGGAGCTGTTTTTT

size: .
J: TRBJ1-5
D: .
V: TRBV19
CDR3: CASLQGASFRRNQPQHF
DNA: TGTGCCAGTCTTCAGGGCGCCTCATTTAGAAGAAATCAGCCCCAGCATTTT

size: .
J: TRBJ1-1
D: .
V: TRBV7-8
CDR3: CASSFQEMTEAFF
DNA: TGTGCCAGCAGCTTTCAAGAGATGACTGAAGCTTTCTTT

size: .
J: TRBJ2-4
D: .
V: TRBV30
CDR3: CACSRGLAKNIQYF
DNA: TGTGCCTGTTCCAGGGGATTAGCCAAAAACATTCAGTACTTC

size: .
J: TRBJ2-7
D: .
V: TRBV28
CDR3: CASSLSQGSYEQYF
DNA: TGTGCCAGCAGTTTATCTCAGGGTTCCTACGAGCAGTACTTC

size: .
J: TRBJ1-2
D: TRBD1
V: TRBV28
CDR3: CASSPRDRGAYGYTF
DNA: TGTGCCAGCAGTCCCCGGGACAGGGGGGCCTATGGCTACACCTTC

size: .
J: TRBJ2-7
D: .
V: TRBV5-1
CDR3: CASKSSSAGPEQYF
DNA: TGCGCCAGCAAATCTTCCAGCGCGGGCCCCGAGCAGTACTTC

size: .
J: TRBJ2-2
D: .
V: TRBV28
CDR3: CASSLLSVYTNTGELFF
DNA: TGTGCCAGCAGTTTGCTGTCAGTTTACACGAACACCGGGGAGCTGTTTTTT

size: .
J: TRBJ1-2
D: TRBD1
V: TRBV7-9
CDR3: CASKRGQGELHNYGYTF
DNA: TGTGCCAGCAAGCGCGGACAGGGAGAGCTACATAACTATGGCTACACCTTC